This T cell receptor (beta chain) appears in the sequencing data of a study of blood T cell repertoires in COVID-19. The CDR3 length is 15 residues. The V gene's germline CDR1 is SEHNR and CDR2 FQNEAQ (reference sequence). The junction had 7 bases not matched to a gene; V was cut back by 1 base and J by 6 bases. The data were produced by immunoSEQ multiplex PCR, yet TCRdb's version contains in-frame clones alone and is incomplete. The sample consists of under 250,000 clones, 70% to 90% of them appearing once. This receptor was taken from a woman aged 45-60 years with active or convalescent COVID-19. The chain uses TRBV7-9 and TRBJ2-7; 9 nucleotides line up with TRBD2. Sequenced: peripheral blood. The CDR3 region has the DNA TGTGCCAGCAGCTTAGGCCTAGCGGGAACCGGCGAGCAGTACTTC. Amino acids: CASSLGLAGTGEQYF.